The present entry profiles one TCR beta chain with its context. This entry belongs to a study of blood T cell repertoires in COVID-19. Study-level information: Samples of COVID-19 (acute and convalescent) were obtained from the United States, Italy and Spain.

Per the authors' pipeline: Reference gene primer amplification in the assay estimated nucleated cell counts. The table came from immunoSEQ multiplex PCR; TCRdb's copy has only in-frame clones and leaves some out. V, J and clone size derive from that table, while D and trimming were established from the DNA sequence. The sample shows 170,000 or so clones, nearly 90% of them seen only once. The sequence derives from a man aged 18 to 30 who had recovered from COVID-19. Input material: peripheral blood.

The CDR3 bases are TGTGCCAGCAGGATACAGGGGATTGGTGGCTACACCTTC. Translating gives CASRIQGIGGYTF. The V call is TRBV28, the J call TRBJ1-2; TRBD1 agrees at 7 bases. There are 13 residues in the CDR3. The V segment lost 6 bases and the J segment 7 bases; nucleotides outside the gene matches: 8. CDR1 MDHEN and CDR2 SYDVKM come from the germline V gene.